The clone carrying this TCR beta chain came up many times. Antigen unknown. This record comes from a study of blood T cells in healthy people across ages. Study outcomes and limitations: Long-lived and aged donors differed, with more naive CD4+ cells and higher diversity in the long-lived. A roughly linear age-dependent decrease characterized TCR beta diversity per million T cells.

For the second PCR, which ran for roughly 7 to 11 cycles, a sample-barcoded 5' primer and a J-beta primer mix were used. Using its own MiXCR run on the 5' RACE reads, TCRdb lists one record per CDR3 protein. The sample gives hundreds of thousands of distinct CDR3 sequences, roughly 21% of which show up once; approximately 3.6% is in the top ten. Germline V gene sequence: CDR1 SGHDN, CDR2 FVKESK. V lost 1 base and J lost 4, with 8 bases in between. The length of the CDR3 is 15 residues. The source of this sequence is a man aged 70 or older in good health. The sample consisted of blood. This chain joins TRBV14 and TRBJ1-6; possibly TRBD1 for D (5 bases). The CDR3: CASSQGGGYNSPLHF. In nucleotides, the CDR3 is TGTGCCAGCAGCCAAGGGGGGGGTTATAATTCACCCCTCCACTTT.